The 3 T cell receptor beta chains given below trace back to one sample, sequenced in a study of T cells in Graves' hyperthyroidism and ophthalmopathy. The CDR3 regions of TCR beta were amplified from RNA transcripts. The TCR CDR3 first-round RT-PCR relied on the HTBI primer set. Using its own MiXCR run on the multiplex PCR reads, TCRdb lists one record per CDR3 protein. Of 300,000 to 400,000 distinct CDR3 sequences in the sample, approximately 14% were seen once. Sequenced: blood. These receptors all stem from a woman aged 55-70 years with Graves' hyperthyroidism.

This clonotype was observed at least ten times. This chain joins TRBV5-8 and TRBJ2-5, with 10 bases matching TRBD2. From germline, CDR1 is SGHTS and CDR2 YDEGEE. The CDR3 extends over 15 amino acids. V shed 4 bases and J 2 bases; nucleotides not matched to a gene: 5. CDR3 in amino acids: CASSRRTSGQETQYF. DNA of the CDR3: TGTGCCAGCAGCCGGAGGACTAGCGGACAAGAGACCCAGTACTTC.

V is TRBV24-1 and J is TRBJ2-3; D possibly uses TRBD1 or TRBD2 (5 bases each). The V end lost 2 bases, the J end lost 0 bases, and 5 bases lay between the germline ends. In germline, CDR1 is KGHDR, CDR2 SFDVKD. The CDR3 has 14 amino acids. The CDR3: CATSDWDSTDTQYF. CDR3 nucleotide sequence: TGTGCCACCAGTGATTGGGACAGCACAGATACGCAGTATTTT.

In its sample, this clonotype was seen many times. The CDR3 ends on some other residue instead of the conserved phenylalanine or tryptophan, so this is likely a read error. The chain couples TRBV20-1 to TRBJ1-4; maybe TRBD1 (5 bases). Germline assignment: CDR1 DFQATT and CDR2 SNEGSKA (reference sequence). This CDR3 is built from 15 residues. V lost 5 bases to trimming and J lost 2 bases, with 15 bases between them. CDR3 sequence (DNA): TGCAGTGCTCAAGAGGCAGGGTTGACTAATGAAAAACTGTTTTAT. It translates to CSAQEAGLTNEKLFY.